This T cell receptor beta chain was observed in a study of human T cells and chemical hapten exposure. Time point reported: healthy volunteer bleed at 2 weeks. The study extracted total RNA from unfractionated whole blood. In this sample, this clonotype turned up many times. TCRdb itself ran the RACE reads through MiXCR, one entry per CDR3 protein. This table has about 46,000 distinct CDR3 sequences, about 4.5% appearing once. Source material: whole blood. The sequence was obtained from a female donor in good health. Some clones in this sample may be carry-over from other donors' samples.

CDR3 DNA: TGTGCCAGCAGACAGGGCTTCCCCGGGAATGAGCAGTTCTTC. Translating gives CASRQGFPGNEQFF. The genes are TRBV27 and TRBJ2-1; tentatively, D is TRBD1 (6 bases). Trimming cost V 6 bases and J 7 bases, with 16 bases left between them. Looked up from germline, CDR1 is MNHEY and CDR2 is SMNVEV (reference sequence). The CDR3 is made up of 14 amino acids.